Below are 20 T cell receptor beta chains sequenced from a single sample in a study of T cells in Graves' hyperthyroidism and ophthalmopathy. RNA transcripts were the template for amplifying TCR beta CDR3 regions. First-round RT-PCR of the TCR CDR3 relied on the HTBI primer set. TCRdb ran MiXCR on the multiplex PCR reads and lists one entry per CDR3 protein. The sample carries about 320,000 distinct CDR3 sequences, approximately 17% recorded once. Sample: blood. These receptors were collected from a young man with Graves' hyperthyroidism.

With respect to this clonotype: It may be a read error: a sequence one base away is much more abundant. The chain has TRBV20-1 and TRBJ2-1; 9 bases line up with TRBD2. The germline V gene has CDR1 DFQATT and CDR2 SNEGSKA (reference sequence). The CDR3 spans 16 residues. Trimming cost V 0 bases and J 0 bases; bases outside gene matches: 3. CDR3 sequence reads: CSARDVRGGSYNEQFF. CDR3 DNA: TGCAGTGCTAGAGATGTGCGGGGGGGCTCCTACAATGAGCAGTTCTTC.

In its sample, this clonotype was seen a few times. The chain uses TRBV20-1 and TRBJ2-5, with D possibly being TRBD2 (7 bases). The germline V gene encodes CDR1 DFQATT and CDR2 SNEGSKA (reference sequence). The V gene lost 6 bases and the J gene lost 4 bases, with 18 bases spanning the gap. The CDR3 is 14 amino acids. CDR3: CSAAQGGGGETQYF. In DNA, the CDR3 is TGCAGTGCCGCCCAGGGAGGGGGGGGAGAGACCCAGTACTTC.

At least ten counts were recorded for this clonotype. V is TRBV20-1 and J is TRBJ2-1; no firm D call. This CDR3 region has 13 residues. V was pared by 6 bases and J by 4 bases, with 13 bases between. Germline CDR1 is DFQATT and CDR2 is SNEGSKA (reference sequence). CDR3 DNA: TGCAGTGCCAGCGCACAAACATACAATGAGCAGTTCTTC. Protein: CSASAQTYNEQFF.

Here the CDR3 DNA reads TGTGCCAGCCATCGCCCCTCAAGCGGGGGCTACACCTTC. Its translation is CASHRPSSGGYTF. The V gene is TRBV6-1, the J gene TRBJ1-2; D unclear. The CDR3 runs to 13 residues. The ends were cut back, 8 bases at V and 8 bases at J, with 18 bases in the middle. Germline CDR1 is MNHNS and CDR2 is SASEGT.

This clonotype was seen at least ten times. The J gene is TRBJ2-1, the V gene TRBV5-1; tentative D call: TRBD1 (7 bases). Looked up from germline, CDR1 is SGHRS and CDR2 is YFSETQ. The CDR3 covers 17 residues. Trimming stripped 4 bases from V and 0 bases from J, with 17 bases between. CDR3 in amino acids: CASSPRTGGLSYNEQFF. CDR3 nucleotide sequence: TGCGCCAGCAGCCCCCGGACAGGAGGGCTCTCCTACAATGAGCAGTTCTTC.

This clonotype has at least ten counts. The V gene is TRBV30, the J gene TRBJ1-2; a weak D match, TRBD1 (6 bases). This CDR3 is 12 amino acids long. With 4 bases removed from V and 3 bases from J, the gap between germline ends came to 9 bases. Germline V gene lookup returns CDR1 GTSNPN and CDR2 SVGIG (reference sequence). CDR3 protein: CAWTGEDYGYTF. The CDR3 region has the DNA TGTGCCTGGACAGGGGAAGACTATGGCTACACCTTC.

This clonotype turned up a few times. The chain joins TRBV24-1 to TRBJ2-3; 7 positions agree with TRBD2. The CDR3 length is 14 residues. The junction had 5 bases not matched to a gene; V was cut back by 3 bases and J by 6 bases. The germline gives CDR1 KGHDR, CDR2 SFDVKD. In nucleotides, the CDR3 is TGTGCCACCAGTGATCGCGGGGGAGGGGATACGCAGTATTTT. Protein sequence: CATSDRGGGDTQYF.

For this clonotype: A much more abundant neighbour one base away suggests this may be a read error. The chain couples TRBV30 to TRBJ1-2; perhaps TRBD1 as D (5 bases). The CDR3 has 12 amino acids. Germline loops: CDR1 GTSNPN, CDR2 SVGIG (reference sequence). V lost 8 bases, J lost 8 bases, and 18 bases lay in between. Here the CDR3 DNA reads TGTGCCGGGGACCGGGACTATAAAGGCTACACCTTC. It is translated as CAGDRDYKGYTF.

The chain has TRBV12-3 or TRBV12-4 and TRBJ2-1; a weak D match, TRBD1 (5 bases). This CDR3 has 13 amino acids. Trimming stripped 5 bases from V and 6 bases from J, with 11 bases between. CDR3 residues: CASSRQLSNEQFF. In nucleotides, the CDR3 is TGTGCCAGCAGTCGACAGCTATCCAATGAGCAGTTCTTC.

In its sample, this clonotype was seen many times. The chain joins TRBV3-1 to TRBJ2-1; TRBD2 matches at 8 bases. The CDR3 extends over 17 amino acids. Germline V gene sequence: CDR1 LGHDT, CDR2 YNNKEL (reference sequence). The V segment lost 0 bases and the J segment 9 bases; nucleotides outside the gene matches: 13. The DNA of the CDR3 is TGTGCCAGCAGCCAAGATTTCATCGGGAGGGTGATCCGTGAGCAGTTCTTC. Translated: CASSQDFIGRVIREQFF.

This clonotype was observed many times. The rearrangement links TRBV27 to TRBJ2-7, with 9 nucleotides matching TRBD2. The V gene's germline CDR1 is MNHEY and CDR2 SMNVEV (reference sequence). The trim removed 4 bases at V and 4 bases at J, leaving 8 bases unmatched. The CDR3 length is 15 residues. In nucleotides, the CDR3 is TGTGCCAGCAGTTACGCGGGAGGGTCAACATACGAGCAGTACTTC. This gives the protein CASSYAGGSTYEQYF.

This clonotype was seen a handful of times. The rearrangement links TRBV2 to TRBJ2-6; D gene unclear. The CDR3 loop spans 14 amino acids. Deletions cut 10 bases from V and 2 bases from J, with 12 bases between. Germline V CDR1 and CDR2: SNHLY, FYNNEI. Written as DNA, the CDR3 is TGTGCCATCCTGATTCCAGCTGGGGCCAACGTCCTGACTTTC. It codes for CAILIPAGANVLTF.

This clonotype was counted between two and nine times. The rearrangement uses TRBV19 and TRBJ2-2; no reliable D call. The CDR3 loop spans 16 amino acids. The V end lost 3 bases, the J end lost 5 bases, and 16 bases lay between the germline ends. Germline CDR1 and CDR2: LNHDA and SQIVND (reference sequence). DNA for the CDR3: TGTGCCAGTAGTATCTTGGGGATGTTGGGTACCGGGGAGCTGTTTTTT. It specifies CASSILGMLGTGELFF. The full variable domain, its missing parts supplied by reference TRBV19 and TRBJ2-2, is DGGITQSPKYLFRKEGQNVTLSCEQNLNHDAMYWYRQDPGQGLRLIYYSQIVNDFQKGDIAEGYSVSREKKESFPLTVTSAQKNPTAFYLCASSILGMLGTGELFFGEGSRLTVL.

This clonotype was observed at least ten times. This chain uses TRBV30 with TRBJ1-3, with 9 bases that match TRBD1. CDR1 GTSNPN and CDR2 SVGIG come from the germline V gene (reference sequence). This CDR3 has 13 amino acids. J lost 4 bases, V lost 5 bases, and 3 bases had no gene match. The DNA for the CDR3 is TGTGCCTGGGGACAGGGGAGAGGAAACACCATATATTTT. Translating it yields CAWGQGRGNTIYF.

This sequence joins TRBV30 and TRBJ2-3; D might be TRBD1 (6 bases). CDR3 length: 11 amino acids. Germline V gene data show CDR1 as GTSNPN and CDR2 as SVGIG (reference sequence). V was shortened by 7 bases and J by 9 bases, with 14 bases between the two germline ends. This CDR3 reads CALGNRVTQYF. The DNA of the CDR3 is TGTGCCTTGGGGAACAGGGTGACGCAGTATTTT.

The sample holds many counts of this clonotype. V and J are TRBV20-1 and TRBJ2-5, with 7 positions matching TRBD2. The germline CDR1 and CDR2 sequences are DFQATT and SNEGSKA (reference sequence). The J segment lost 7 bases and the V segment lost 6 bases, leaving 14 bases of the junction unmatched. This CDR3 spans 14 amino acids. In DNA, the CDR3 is TGCAGTGCGTCGAAGGGGACTACGGCCGGGACCCAGTACTTC. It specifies CSASKGTTAGTQYF.

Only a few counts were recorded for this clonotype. The CDR3 DNA is TGTGCCAGCAGCGTAAGTGCAGGGTACACTGAAGCTTTCTTT. Its translation: CASSVSAGYTEAFF. The chain couples TRBV11-2 to TRBJ1-1; maybe TRBD1 (5 bases). V lost 5 bases and J 3 bases, leaving 13 bases between the germline ends. This CDR3 has 14 residues. Germline V gives CDR1 SGHAT, CDR2 FQNNGV.

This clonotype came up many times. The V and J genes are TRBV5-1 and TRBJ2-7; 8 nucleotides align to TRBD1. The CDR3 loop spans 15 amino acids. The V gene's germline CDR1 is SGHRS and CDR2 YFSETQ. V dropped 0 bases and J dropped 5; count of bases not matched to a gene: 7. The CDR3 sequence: CASSLALGQVDEQYF. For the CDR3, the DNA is TGCGCCAGCAGCTTGGCCTTGGGACAGGTGGACGAGCAGTACTTC.

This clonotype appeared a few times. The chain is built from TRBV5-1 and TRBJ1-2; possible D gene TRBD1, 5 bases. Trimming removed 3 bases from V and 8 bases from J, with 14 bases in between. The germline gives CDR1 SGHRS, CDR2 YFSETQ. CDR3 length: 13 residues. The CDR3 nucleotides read TGCGCCAGCAGCTGGGACGGCCTCGGGGGCTACACCTTC. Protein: CASSWDGLGGYTF.

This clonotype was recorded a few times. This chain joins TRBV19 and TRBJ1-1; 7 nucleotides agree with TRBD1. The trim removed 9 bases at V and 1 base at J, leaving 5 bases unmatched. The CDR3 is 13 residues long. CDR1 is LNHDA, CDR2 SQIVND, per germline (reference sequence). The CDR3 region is CARAGQSNTEAFF. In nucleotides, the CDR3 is TGTGCCAGAGCGGGACAGTCGAACACTGAAGCTTTCTTT.